This T cell receptor beta chain was identified in a study of blood T cell repertoires in COVID-19. Study-level background: The origin of the acute and convalescent COVID-19 samples was the United States, Italy and Spain.

V lost 4 bases, J lost 6 bases, and 9 bases stayed unmatched. This CDR3 spans 15 amino acids. Germline loops: CDR1 MDHEN, CDR2 SYDVKM. Produced via immunoSEQ multiplex PCR; TCRdb's table is partial and in-frame only. The sample lists 250,000 to 300,000 clones; about four fifths were seen once. Input material: peripheral blood. The TCR comes from a woman in her sixties or seventies with active or convalescent COVID-19. The V call is TRBV28, the J call TRBJ2-3; 8 bases are a match to TRBD1. The CDR3 spells CASSSTGAQWDTQYF. In nucleotides, the CDR3 is TGTGCCAGCAGTTCGACAGGGGCCCAGTGGGATACGCAGTATTTT.